These 13 T cell receptor beta chains were sequenced from one sample in a study of cytomegalovirus exposure and HLA in healthy donors. TCRdb's copy holds only in-frame clones and misses some; the assay was immunoSEQ multiplex PCR. The profile shows about 57,000 clones, more than 85% of them singletons. Sequenced material: PBMCs. All receptors come from a woman aged 18-35 years in good health and CMV-seronegative.

The chain couples TRBV10-3 to TRBJ2-5; 8 nucleotides match TRBD2. CDR3 length: 15 residues. Trimming at V came to 2 bases and at J to 0 bases, leaving 2 bases not matched to a gene. Germline CDR1 and CDR2: ENHRY and SYGVKD. The CDR3 region has the DNA TGTGCCATCAGTGAGGAGCGGGGGTACCAAGAGACCCAGTACTTC. This gives the protein CAISEERGYQETQYF.

CDR3 DNA sequence: TGCGCCAGCAGCGGGACAGGGCGGTACATTCAGTACTTC. The encoded protein is CASSGTGRYIQYF. This rearrangement joins TRBV5-1 to TRBJ2-4; 9 bases map to TRBD1. CDR1 SGHRS and CDR2 YFSETQ come from the germline V gene. This CDR3 has 13 residues. The V gene end was trimmed by 4 bases and the J gene end by 8 bases; junction bases not matched to a gene: 4.

J is TRBJ2-7 and V is TRBV10-3; tentatively, D is TRBD1 (5 bases). Per germline, CDR1 ENHRY and CDR2 SYGVKD. The germline V and J ends were trimmed by 3 bases and 5 bases, with 14 bases remaining between them. This CDR3 is built from 14 residues. This CDR3 reads CAISDRVNGNEQYV. The CDR3 bases are TGTGCCATCAGTGACAGGGTTAATGGGAACGAGCAGTACGTC.

The rearrangement joins TRBV18 to TRBJ1-1; a possible D gene is TRBD1 (6 bases). CDR3 size: 14 residues. V was clipped by 3 bases and J by 5 bases, with 13 bases between them. Per germline, CDR1 KGHSH and CDR2 LQKENI. The CDR3 DNA reads as TGTGCCAGCTCACCGAGGGGGAGGGGGACTGAAGCTTTCTTT. Residues: CASSPRGRGTEAFF.

This clone has a single count. The chain couples TRBV2 to TRBJ2-3, with D possibly TRBD2 on 6 matching bases. Germline V CDR1 and CDR2: SNHLY, FYNNEI. The CDR3 spans 14 residues. Trimming took off 1 base at V and 3 bases at J, with 8 bases between the two ends. For the CDR3, the DNA is TGTGCCAGCAGTGAAGGGGGGAGGACAGATACGCAGTATTTT. Protein sequence: CASSEGGRTDTQYF.

The V and J genes are TRBV6-5 and TRBJ2-5; unclear D gene. Trimming pared 7 bases from V and 5 bases from J, leaving 8 bases between. The germline gives CDR1 MNHEY, CDR2 SVGAGI. This CDR3 comprises 11 residues. CDR3 residues: CASNHRETQYF. CDR3 DNA: TGTGCCAGCAACCACCGGGAGACCCAGTACTTC.

This chain uses TRBV10-3 with TRBJ1-2; D gene ambiguous. The CDR3 is 14 amino acids. The V end was cut by 2 bases, the J end by 1 base, with 8 bases between. Germline V gives CDR1 ENHRY, CDR2 SYGVKD. This CDR3 is CAISEPGINYGYTF. For the CDR3, the DNA is TGTGCCATCAGTGAGCCCGGGATTAACTATGGCTACACCTTC.

The V and J genes are TRBV6-1 and TRBJ1-4; D is ambiguous. V lost 3 bases to trimming and J lost 0 bases, with 14 bases between them. The CDR3 contains 17 residues. CDR1 MNHNS and CDR2 SASEGT come from the germline V gene. The CDR3 protein is CASSDLGRLTTNEKLFF. The DNA of the CDR3 is TGTGCCAGCAGTGATTTAGGCAGGCTAACAACTAATGAAAAACTGTTTTTT.

The chain carries TRBV6-5 and TRBJ1-1; D gene unclear. The germline V gene encodes CDR1 MNHEY and CDR2 SVGAGI. CDR3 length equals 15 residues. V was clipped by 5 bases and J by 1 base, with 14 bases between them. The CDR3 spells CASSPHKGGNTEAFF. The CDR3 nucleotides read TGTGCCAGCAGTCCGCATAAGGGAGGGAACACTGAAGCTTTCTTT.

This clone was counted only a few times. The V gene is TRBV6-5, the J gene TRBJ1-1; 7 nucleotides align to TRBD1. After removal of 8 bases from V and 0 bases from J, the junction contained 6 bases not matched to a gene. The germline V gene has CDR1 MNHEY and CDR2 SVGAGI. CDR3 length equals 14 residues. Here the CDR3 reads CASYRDRMNTEAFF. CDR3 sequence (DNA): TGTGCCAGCTATAGGGACAGAATGAACACTGAAGCTTTCTTT.

The V gene is TRBV11-2, the J gene TRBJ2-2; TRBD1 matches at 9 bases. CDR3 length: 16 amino acids. With V trimmed by 1 base and J by 4 bases, 4 bases remained unmatched. Germline CDR1 is SGHAT and CDR2 is FQNNGV. The DNA of the CDR3 is TGTGCCAGCAGCTTAGCCCTACAGGGGGCCACCGGGGAGCTGTTTTTT. Translated: CASSLALQGATGELFF.

CDR3 bases: TGTGCCAGTAGTATGGTTACAGCCCGGATGGGAGAGACCCAGTACTTC. The encoded protein is CASSMVTARMGETQYF. V and J are TRBV19 and TRBJ2-5; D uncertain. Germline assignment: CDR1 LNHDA and CDR2 SQIVND (reference sequence). Trimming cost V 3 bases and J 4 bases, with 18 bases left between them. CDR3 length: 16 residues. The whole variable domain, remainder taken from reference TRBV19 and TRBJ2-5, is DGGITQSPKYLFRKEGQNVTLSCEQNLNHDAMYWYRQDPGQGLRLIYYSQIVNDFQKGDIAEGYSVSREKKESFPLTVTSAQKNPTAFYLCASSMVTARMGETQYFGPGTRLLVL.

This chain connects TRBV6-1 to TRBJ1-6; no reliable D call. V lost 2 bases to trimming and J lost 7 bases, with 18 bases between them. There are 17 residues in the CDR3. Germline-derived CDR1 and CDR2 are MNHNS and SASEGT. The CDR3 reads CASSEIADALANSPLHF. CDR3 DNA: TGTGCCAGCAGTGAAATTGCCGACGCCCTAGCAAATTCACCCCTCCACTTT.